The T cell receptor (beta chain) described here comes from a study of spatial heterogeneity in lung cancer (dated by TCRdb to the late 2010s). At the level of the whole study: The donors were fewer than 90 patients from the lung TRACERx cohort who had early-stage, untreated non-small cell lung cancer. Follow-up PBMC samples were sequenced whenever available, and the median time to follow-up was about 23 months after resection. Beta-chain transcripts were consistently detected in greater numbers than alpha-chain transcripts, which likely reflected higher beta-chain transcript abundance. In the raw uncorrected reads, each unique combination of TCR and UMI appeared on average more than ten times. At surgery, about 210 tumor regions, 61 to 75 matched nontumor lung samples and more than 50 PBMC samples were TCR-sequenced for both alpha and beta chains. In non-small cell lung cancer, the study quantitatively compared TCR alpha and beta repertoires across several tumor regions, matched nontumor lung, and blood. TCR repertoire features were related to nonsynonymous mutation counts determined by whole-exome sequencing of tumor tissue.

The germline V gene supplies CDR1 LGHNT and CDR2 FRNRAP. Measured from the cysteine to the phenylalanine, the CDR3 is 13 residues long. The retained sequence is limited to the CDR3, 39 bases, with the frame set at the first base. Here V drops 6 bases and J drops 4 bases, and the junction holds 6 bases not matched to any gene. The time point label, as the study defines it: blood at routine non-recurrence follow-up after resection. Whole RNA extracted from tumor and nontumor lung tissue, or from cryopreserved PBMC samples, was used for TCR sequencing without cell sorting. A patient was chosen for TCR sequencing only when enough RNA was available from at least two tumor regions. What the research found in general, with its limitations: Ubiquitous expanded tumor TCRs were detected in blood more often at tumor resection than at routine follow-up. Confirming at a functional level the hypothesis that regional TCRs recognize regional mutations was considered to require additional single-cell paired TCR alpha and beta sequencing. Comparisons of baseline and follow-up blood repertoires included only about 15 patients.

On this clonotype itself: There is no known antigen for this receptor. No base-level quality is on record; no much larger clone is a single base apart.

The library was made by 5' RACE. The run used a NextSeq 500. In the TCR library protocol, a unique molecular identifier was attached to each TCR cDNA molecule so that PCR and sequencing errors could be corrected. Regarding the original processing steps: TCR identification, UMI-based error correction and CDR3 extraction were performed with Decombinator tools. Expanded TCRs were defined as those above a frequency of 2 per 1,000, corresponding to the top 1% of the tumor frequency distribution. Rényi diversity was computed with the R vegan package after subsampling each repertoire 100 times to 5,000 TCRs. CDR3 similarity networks were built from amino acid triplet string-kernel similarity, connecting CDR3s with pairwise similarity above 0.82. Clones were called with MiXCR by TCRdb after fastp trimmed the public reads at Q25, and only in-frame beta chains were retained. Every CDR3 protein is listed once, alongside the most common genes and DNA of its rows. The V and J calls and clone size are TCRdb's, not the authors'. This sample comprises about 120,000 distinct CDR3 sequences, 12% of them detected only once. The top ten clones comprise roughly 17% of the sample.

The receptor chain draws on TRBV12-5 and TRBJ2-7; the junction holds 7 bases that match TRBD1. Specimen: PBMCs, collected at follow-up. The receptor comes from a male donor with early-stage non-small cell lung cancer. The nucleotide sequence reads TGTGCTAGTGGCCCGCCACAGGGGTACGAGCAGTACTTC. Translation gives CASGPPQGYEQYF.